The clone carrying this T cell receptor beta chain was found a few times. TCRdb's table, derived via immunoSEQ multiplex PCR, lists solely in-frame clones and lacks some. The sample consists of 210,000 or so clones, over 70% of them appearing once. This entry belongs to a study of blood T cell repertoires in COVID-19. The CDR3 runs to 16 residues. Germline-derived CDR1 and CDR2 are SGHRS and YFSETQ. The trim removed 3 bases at V and 5 bases at J, leaving 7 bases unmatched. The source material was PBMCs or T cells enriched from blood (not recorded which). The TCR comes from a woman under 40 who had been exposed to COVID-19. V and J are TRBV5-1 and TRBJ2-2; TRBD1 aligns across 10 bases. CDR3 protein: CASSSTPGQGTGELFF. CDR3 in DNA: TGCGCCAGCAGCTCTACCCCGGGACAGGGGACCGGGGAGCTGTTTTTT.